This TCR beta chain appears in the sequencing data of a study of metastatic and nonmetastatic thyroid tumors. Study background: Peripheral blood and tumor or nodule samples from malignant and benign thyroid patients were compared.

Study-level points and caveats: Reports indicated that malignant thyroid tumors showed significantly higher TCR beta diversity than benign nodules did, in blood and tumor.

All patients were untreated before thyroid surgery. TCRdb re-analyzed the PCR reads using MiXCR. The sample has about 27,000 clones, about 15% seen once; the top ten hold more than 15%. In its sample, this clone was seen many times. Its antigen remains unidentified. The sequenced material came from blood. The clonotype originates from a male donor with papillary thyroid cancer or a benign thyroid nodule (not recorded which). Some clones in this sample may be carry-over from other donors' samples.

The CDR3 DNA is TGTGCCAGCAGCTGGGACTCGGCCGGTGGCTACACCTTC. Residues: CASSWDSAGGYTF. The chain has TRBV5-4 and TRBJ1-2, with D possibly being TRBD1 (5 bases). The germline V and J ends were trimmed by 3 bases and 7 bases, with 13 bases remaining between them. Germline V CDR1 and CDR2: SGHNT, YYREEE (reference sequence). The CDR3 contains 13 residues.